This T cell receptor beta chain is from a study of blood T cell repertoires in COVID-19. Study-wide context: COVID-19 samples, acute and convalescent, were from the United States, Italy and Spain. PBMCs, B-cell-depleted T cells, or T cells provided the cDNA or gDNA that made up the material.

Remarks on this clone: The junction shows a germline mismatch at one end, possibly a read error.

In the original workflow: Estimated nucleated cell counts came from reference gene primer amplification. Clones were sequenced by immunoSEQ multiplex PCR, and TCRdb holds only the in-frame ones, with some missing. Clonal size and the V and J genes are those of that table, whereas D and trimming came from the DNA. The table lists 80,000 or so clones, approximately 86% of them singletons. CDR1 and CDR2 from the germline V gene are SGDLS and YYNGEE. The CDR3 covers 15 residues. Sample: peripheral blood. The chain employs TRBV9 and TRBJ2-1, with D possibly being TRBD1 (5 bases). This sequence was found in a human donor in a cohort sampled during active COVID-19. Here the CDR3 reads CASSVVGASQSPAVF. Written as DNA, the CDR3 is TGTGCCAGCAGCGTAGTTGGGGCCTCCCAGTCCCCCGCGGTCTTC.